These T cell receptor beta chains were read from a single sample in a study of control samples from healthy donors and cancer patients. Only in-frame clones appear in the TCRdb table, and some are missing; sequencing was by immunoSEQ multiplex PCR. The table records some 28,000 clones, 79% of them present only once. The specimen was PBMCs. These receptors originate from a man between 60 and 75 years old with head and neck cancer. Each CDR3 is given with its conserved first and last residue. Fields, in order: CDR3 DNA, CDR3 protein, V gene, clone size, D gene, J gene. D genes are given only for firm matches. Some rows mark clone size as missing; the rest say once, few, many or name a class of expanded clone.

CDR3nt: TGTGCCAGTAGGGGCAGGACTGCCCAGCCCCAGCATTTT
CDR3aa: CASRGRTAQPQHF
v_gene: TRBV19
abundance: .
d_gene: .
j_gene: TRBJ1-5

CDR3nt: TGTGCCAGCTCACCTGAGGTCAACACTGAAGCTTTCTTT
CDR3aa: CASSPEVNTEAFF
v_gene: TRBV18
abundance: .
d_gene: .
j_gene: TRBJ1-1

CDR3nt: TGCGCCAGCAGACCCGGACGGGGGGCCCTCGGCAATGAGCAGTTCTTC
CDR3aa: CASRPGRGALGNEQFF
v_gene: TRBV4-3
abundance: .
d_gene: .
j_gene: TRBJ2-1

CDR3nt: TGTGCCAGCAGCACCGGGACTAGCGGGATATATGAGCAGTTCTTC
CDR3aa: CASSTGTSGIYEQFF
v_gene: TRBV6-4
abundance: .
d_gene: TRBD2
j_gene: TRBJ2-1

CDR3nt: TGTGCCAGCAGCTTAGCCCGGACCAGCTCTGGAAACACCATATATTTT
CDR3aa: CASSLARTSSGNTIYF
v_gene: TRBV7-2
abundance: .
d_gene: .
j_gene: TRBJ1-3

CDR3nt: TGTGCCAGCAGAGCCGGGACAGGGGATTGGGGGCAGTTCTTC
CDR3aa: CASRAGTGDWGQFF
v_gene: TRBV28
abundance: once
d_gene: TRBD1
j_gene: TRBJ2-1

CDR3nt: TGTGCCACCAGCAGAGATAGGGCGCCCCAAGAGACCCAGTACTTC
CDR3aa: CATSRDRAPQETQYF
v_gene: TRBV15
abundance: .
d_gene: .
j_gene: TRBJ2-5

CDR3nt: TGCGCCAGCAGCTTAGATTTGAGCACTTTAGCTAACTATGGCTACACCTTC
CDR3aa: CASSLDLSTLANYGYTF
v_gene: TRBV11-2
abundance: .
d_gene: .
j_gene: TRBJ1-2

CDR3nt: TGTGCCAGCAGCCCCCAAAGTTGGGACCGGGACACTGAAGCTTTCTTT
CDR3aa: CASSPQSWDRDTEAFF
v_gene: TRBV3-1/TRBV3-2
abundance: .
d_gene: .
j_gene: TRBJ1-1

CDR3nt: TGTGCCAGCAGTGAAGAACCTAGCGCCAACACCGGGGAGCTGTTTTTT
CDR3aa: CASSEEPSANTGELFF
v_gene: TRBV6-4
abundance: .
d_gene: .
j_gene: TRBJ2-2

CDR3nt: TGTGCCAGCAGTGAAGGATGGGACCAAGAGACCCAGTACTTC
CDR3aa: CASSEGWDQETQYF
v_gene: TRBV25-1
abundance: .
d_gene: .
j_gene: TRBJ2-5

CDR3nt: TGTGCCACCAGCCCCGGGAGAAGGGAGACCCAGTACTTC
CDR3aa: CATSPGRRETQYF
v_gene: TRBV15
abundance: .
d_gene: .
j_gene: TRBJ2-5

CDR3nt: TGTGCCAGCTCACCAATTACACGGGCTGTGGAGACCCAGTACTTC
CDR3aa: CASSPITRAVETQYF
v_gene: TRBV18
abundance: .
d_gene: .
j_gene: TRBJ2-5

CDR3nt: TGTGCCAGCTCACCTTTCGAACAGGGACGGCCGAGGGGGTCCTACAATGAGCAGTTCTTC
CDR3aa: CASSPFEQGRPRGSYNEQFF
v_gene: TRBV18
abundance: once
d_gene: .
j_gene: TRBJ2-1

CDR3nt: TGTGCCACCAATGCCCTGCAGGGAGGTAATGAAAAACTGTTTTTT
CDR3aa: CATNALQGGNEKLFF
v_gene: TRBV15
abundance: .
d_gene: .
j_gene: TRBJ1-4

CDR3nt: TGTGCCAGCTCACCCGACAGGGGGATGGGCCGAGTAGCCCAGTACTTC
CDR3aa: CASSPDRGMGRVAQYF
v_gene: TRBV18
abundance: .
d_gene: TRBD1
j_gene: TRBJ2-5

CDR3nt: TGTGCCAGTAGTATGGGCGCACTAGCGGGGCTTTACGAGCAGTACTTC
CDR3aa: CASSMGALAGLYEQYF
v_gene: TRBV19
abundance: .
d_gene: TRBD2
j_gene: TRBJ2-7